A single TCR beta chain is shown here with its context. The entry originates in a study of blood T cell repertoires in COVID-19. Study background: PBMCs, B-cell-depleted T cells, or T cells provided the cDNA or gDNA that made up the material.

Original processing methods: Reference gene primer amplification gave nucleated cell count estimates. The assay was immunoSEQ multiplex PCR, and TCRdb's table has in-frame clones only and misses some. V and J calls and clone size are those listed in that table; D and trimming were worked out from the DNA. The sample carries approximately 220,000 clones, 75% to 90% recorded once. V gave up 6 bases and J gave up 7 bases; unmatched junction bases: 9. The CDR3 has 15 residues. Germline V gene sequence: CDR1 MGHDK, CDR2 SYGVNS. The TCR comes from a man in his forties with acute or convalescent COVID-19. Sequenced material: peripheral blood. V and J are TRBV25-1 and TRBJ2-7, with 13 bases lining up with TRBD2. CDR3 amino acids: CASSFGLAGEVEQYF. CDR3 bases: TGTGCCAGCAGCTTCGGACTAGCGGGAGAGGTGGAGCAGTACTTC.